Following are 13 T cell receptor beta chains from one sample sequenced in a study of shared clonotypes between healthy human individuals (dated by TCRdb to the early 2020s). Library creation used the immunoSEQ multiplex PCR assay. Here the immuneACCESS table is served through TCRdb, limited to in-frame sequences with V and J called. Missing clones are a known gap in these copies; in checked studies unresolved V genes cover under half, and the rest lacks a known reason. This sample gives about 1.5 million clones in total; approximately 98% of them show up just once. Of the sample, approximately 0.44% is held by the ten largest clones. The sample consisted of naive CD4+ T cells sorted from blood. The sample's cell subset or site label, decoded: CD45RA+ positively selected. All receptors come from a man aged 25 to 40 in good health.

This rearrangement joins TRBV20-1 to TRBJ1-1, with 7 bases lining up with TRBD1. Germline CDR1 DFQATT, CDR2 SNEGSKA (reference sequence). The CDR3 contains 11 residues. With 6 bases clipped from V and 7 bases from J, the junction kept 5 bases outside the gene matches. CDR3 coding DNA: TGCAGTGCCGCGGACAGGTTTGAAGCTTTCTTT. Its protein is CSAADRFEAFF.

This clone was picked up one time. This chain links TRBV19 with TRBJ2-7, with 7 positions matching TRBD2. The J segment lost 4 bases and the V segment lost 1 base, leaving 1 base of the junction unmatched. In germline, CDR1 is LNHDA, CDR2 SQIVND (reference sequence). The CDR3 runs to 13 residues. The CDR3, as DNA: TGTGCCAGTAGTATAGGGGGAGGGTACGAGCAGTACTTC. Amino acids: CASSIGGGYEQYF.

The J gene is TRBJ2-7, the V gene TRBV5-1; 8 bases align to TRBD2. The CDR3 consists of 13 residues. CDR1 SGHRS and CDR2 YFSETQ come from the germline V gene. After removal of 3 bases from V and 4 bases from J, the junction contained 3 bases not matched to a gene. CDR3 nucleotide sequence: TGCGCCAGCAGCTCCGGGACTAGATACGAGCAGTACTTC. Its translation is CASSSGTRYEQYF.

The V gene is TRBV9, the J gene TRBJ2-2; D might be TRBD2 (6 bases). V lost 5 bases to trimming and J lost 3 bases, with 20 bases between them. The germline V gene encodes CDR1 SGDLS and CDR2 YYNGEE. The CDR3 is made up of 17 amino acids. The CDR3 sequence is CASSTFGGAGYTGELFF. CDR3 nucleotide sequence: TGTGCCAGCAGTACCTTCGGGGGAGCGGGTTACACCGGGGAGCTGTTTTTT.

As regards this clone: The sample has other DNA sequences that encode this CDR3 too. The chain uses TRBV18 and TRBJ2-2; no reliable D call. V gave up 6 bases and J gave up 5 bases, with 10 bases separating them. This CDR3 has 13 residues. In germline, CDR1 is KGHSH, CDR2 LQKENI. CDR3 region: CASSPERTGELFF. CDR3 nucleotide sequence: TGTGCCAGCTCTCCGGAACGAACCGGGGAGCTGTTTTTT.

The chain is built from TRBV5-1 and TRBJ2-5; D is possibly TRBD2 (6 bases). Germline V lookup: CDR1 SGHRS, CDR2 YFSETQ. V was shortened by 4 bases and J by 4 bases, with 17 bases between the two germline ends. The CDR3 extends over 15 amino acids. CDR3 amino acids: CASSRPEGGGETQYF. CDR3 sequence (DNA): TGCGCCAGCAGCCGACCCGAGGGAGGAGGAGAGACCCAGTACTTC.

A single count supports this clone. The rearrangement uses TRBV4-1 and TRBJ2-2, with TRBD2 identical over 12 bases. The CDR3 has 18 residues. V lost 4 bases, J lost 4 bases, and 10 bases stayed unmatched. From germline, CDR1 is MGHRA and CDR2 YSYEKL. In DNA, the CDR3 is TGCGCCAGCAGCCTGGACAGCGGACTAGCGGGACTCACCGGGGAGCTGTTTTTT. Translated, it gives CASSLDSGLAGLTGELFF.

The V call is TRBV7-3, the J call TRBJ2-1; D gene unclear. The CDR3 runs 16 residues. V was clipped by 0 bases and J by 1 base, with 10 bases between them. Germline CDR1 reads SGHTA; CDR2 reads FQGTGA. The CDR3 bases are TGTGCCAGCAGCTTAACACCCACTATATCCTACAATGAGCAGTTCTTC. This gives the protein CASSLTPTISYNEQFF.

The rearrangement uses TRBV30 and TRBJ2-7; D may be TRBD1 (5 bases). Germline-derived CDR1 and CDR2 are GTSNPN and SVGIG (reference sequence). The CDR3 runs 12 residues. V lost 2 bases, J lost 5 bases, and 10 bases lay in between. The CDR3 spells CAWSSRGHEQYF. The CDR3 DNA sequence: TGTGCCTGGAGTTCAAGGGGCCACGAGCAGTACTTC.

The chain carries TRBV19 and TRBJ2-2; 8 nucleotides align to TRBD1. In germline, CDR1 is LNHDA, CDR2 SQIVND (reference sequence). This CDR3 comprises 14 residues. The V and J ends lost 4 bases and 5 bases, in that order; junction bases with no gene match: 3. The CDR3 reads CASSSTGGTGELFF. DNA of the CDR3: TGTGCCAGTAGTAGCACAGGGGGTACCGGGGAGCTGTTTTTT.

The chain recombines TRBV18 with TRBJ2-7, with D possibly being TRBD2 (6 bases). V was shortened by 1 base and J by 6 bases, with 19 bases between the two germline ends. Germline V CDR1 and CDR2: KGHSH, LQKENI. There are 16 residues in the CDR3. The CDR3 spells CASSPLIRDLGSEQYF. DNA for the CDR3: TGTGCCAGCTCACCACTAATCAGGGACTTAGGGTCCGAGCAGTACTTC.

This chain connects TRBV10-1 to TRBJ1-5; D unresolved. The CDR3 contains 13 residues. The V end lost 3 bases, the J end lost 3 bases, and 6 bases lay between the germline ends. Germline CDR1 is WNHNN and CDR2 is SYGVQD (reference sequence). The CDR3 DNA is TGCGCCAGCAGTGAATTTGACAATCAGCCCCAGCATTTT. It encodes CASSEFDNQPQHF.

This chain links TRBV19 with TRBJ2-2; TRBD2 agrees at 8 bases. Looked up from germline, CDR1 is LNHDA and CDR2 is SQIVND (reference sequence). V shed 0 bases and J 2 bases; nucleotides not matched to a gene: 8. The CDR3 is 18 amino acids. CDR3 residues: CASSIDKRGLVNTGELFF. Written as DNA, the CDR3 is TGTGCCAGTAGTATAGATAAAAGGGGACTAGTAAACACCGGGGAGCTGTTTTTT. Full variable domain (remainder filled in from reference TRBV19 and TRBJ2-2): DGGITQSPKYLFRKEGQNVTLSCEQNLNHDAMYWYRQDPGQGLRLIYYSQIVNDFQKGDIAEGYSVSREKKESFPLTVTSAQKNPTAFYLCASSIDKRGLVNTGELFFGEGSRLTVL.